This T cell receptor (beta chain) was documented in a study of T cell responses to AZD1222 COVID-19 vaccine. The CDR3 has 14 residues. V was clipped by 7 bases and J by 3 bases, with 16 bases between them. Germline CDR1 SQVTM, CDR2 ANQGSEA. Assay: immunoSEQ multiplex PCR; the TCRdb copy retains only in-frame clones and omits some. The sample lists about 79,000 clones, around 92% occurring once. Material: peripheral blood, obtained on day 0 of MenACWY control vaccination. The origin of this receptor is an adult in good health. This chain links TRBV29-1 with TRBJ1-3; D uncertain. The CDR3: CSAVLGNLGNTIYF. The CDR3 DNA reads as TGCAGCGCCGTGCTGGGAAACCTTGGAAACACCATATATTTT.